Presented here are 8 T cell receptor beta chains from one specimen sequenced in a study of shared clonotypes between healthy human individuals. The table came from immunoSEQ multiplex PCR; TCRdb's copy has only in-frame clones and leaves some out. The sample lists 600,000 to 750,000 clones; around 70% were seen once. Source material: memory CD4+ T cells sorted from blood. Indicated subset: CD45RA-negative fraction. The receptor set was obtained from a young woman in good health.

J is TRBJ1-5 and V is TRBV28, with 8 bases lining up with TRBD1. Germline loops: CDR1 MDHEN, CDR2 SYDVKM. The CDR3 runs 14 residues. V was clipped by 8 bases and J by 7 bases; unmatched bases: 10. This chain's CDR3 is CASAPPGGGQPQHF. In nucleotides, the CDR3 is TGTGCCAGCGCCCCCCCAGGGGGCGGGCAGCCCCAGCATTTT.

The chain combines TRBV28 with TRBJ2-1; D uncertain. The V gene lost 2 bases and the J gene lost 5 bases, with 7 bases spanning the gap. The CDR3 is 13 amino acids. The germline V gene encodes CDR1 MDHEN and CDR2 SYDVKM. The CDR3 DNA is TGTGCCAGCAGTTTAGATACCCACAATGAGCAGTTCTTC. This gives the protein CASSLDTHNEQFF.

The gene calls are TRBV27 and TRBJ1-1; D not certain. Per the germline V gene, CDR1 is MNHEY and CDR2 is SMNVEV (reference sequence). V was cut by 8 bases and J by 1 base, with 17 bases left in between. CDR3 length equals 15 residues. CDR3 nucleotides: TGTGCCAGCCTTGAACGTGGTCCCGGGAACACTGAAGCTTTCTTT. It codes for CASLERGPGNTEAFF.

The V gene is TRBV6-5, the J gene TRBJ2-7; 14 bases line up with TRBD2. CDR1 and CDR2 (germline): MNHEY, SVGAGI. The CDR3 loop spans 15 amino acids. V was pared by 5 bases and J by 5 bases, with 5 bases of the junction left unmatched. CDR3 in amino acids: CASSKGLAGGHEQYF. As DNA, the CDR3 is TGTGCCAGCAGTAAAGGACTAGCGGGAGGTCACGAGCAGTACTTC.

This clone was found once. The chain recombines TRBV28 with TRBJ1-5, with 7 bases that match TRBD1. With 5 bases clipped from V and 6 bases from J, the junction kept 7 bases outside the gene matches. In germline, CDR1 is MDHEN, CDR2 SYDVKM. The CDR3 has 14 residues. CDR3 sequence: CASSLQGKSQPQHF. The CDR3 bases are TGTGCCAGCAGTCTACAGGGGAAGAGTCAGCCCCAGCATTTT.

The J gene is TRBJ2-7, the V gene TRBV7-2; 11 bases align to TRBD2. The trim removed 5 bases at V and 4 bases at J, leaving 7 bases unmatched. There are 15 residues in the CDR3. CDR1 is SGHTA, CDR2 FQGNSA, per germline. CDR3 protein: CASSVGLAGTYEQYF. The CDR3 DNA follows: TGTGCCAGCAGCGTAGGACTAGCGGGCACTTACGAGCAGTACTTC.

In regard to this clone: In the same sample, other DNA sequences code for this CDR3. This sequence joins TRBV19 and TRBJ1-3, with D possibly TRBD1 on 5 matching bases. The CDR3 length is 13 residues. Germline V gives CDR1 LNHDA, CDR2 SQIVND (reference sequence). Trimming took 4 bases from V and 1 from J, leaving 5 bases between them. The CDR3: CASSTGSGNTIYF. In DNA, the CDR3 is TGTGCCAGTAGTACAGGGTCTGGAAACACCATATATTTT.

This clone was detected many times. V usage is TRBV2 and J usage is TRBJ2-7; 9 bases are a match to TRBD1. CDR3 length equals 16 residues. The germline CDR1 and CDR2 sequences are SNHLY and FYNNEI. With 2 bases clipped from V and 2 bases from J, the junction kept 7 bases outside the gene matches. The CDR3 sequence: CASSESRTGAPYEQYF. For the CDR3, the DNA is TGTGCCAGCAGTGAAAGCCGGACAGGGGCGCCCTACGAGCAGTACTTC.